At least ten counts were recorded for the clone carrying this T cell receptor (beta chain). What it binds is unknown. An end of the junction differs from the germline gene, which may be a read error. Germline-derived CDR1 and CDR2 are SGHRS and YFSETQ. The CDR3 length is 15 residues. Molecular-barcoded quantitative 5'-RACE produced these TCR beta libraries. TCRdb reanalysed the 5' RACE reads using MiXCR and keeps one entry per CDR3 protein. The sample has about 160,000 distinct CDR3 sequences; 8.5% to 10% are singletons. The sample originates from a study of CD8 T cells in ankylosing spondylitis. The study's findings and limits: Researchers reportedly found disease-linked clones significantly enriched in matched ankylosing spondylitis synovial fluid. Characteristic of ankylosing spondylitis blood, it appeared, was a TCR beta motif comprising several highly homologous variants. CD8+ disease-linked clones were present at relatively low frequencies in blood.

The genes are TRBV5-1 and TRBJ2-2; D remains ambiguous. The sample comprised blood, either unsorted or a sorted T cell fraction (not recorded which). This receptor was taken from a female donor with ankylosing spondylitis or in good health (not recorded which). The CDR3 DNA sequence: TGCGCCAGCAGCTTGACGCAGATGAACTCCGGGGAGCTGTTTTTT. Translation: CASSLTQMNSGELFF.